A single sample is the source of the 26 T cell receptor beta chains below, sequenced in a study of OX40 agonist ivuxolimab in advanced cancers. The assay was immunoSEQ multiplex PCR, and TCRdb's table has in-frame clones only and misses some. The sample shows about 83,000 clones, 91% of them seen only once. The source was CD4+ or CD8+ T cells sorted from blood, collected in a trial of the OX40 agonist ivuxolimab. The receptors come from an adult with an advanced solid tumor such as melanoma, head and neck, liver or kidney cancer.

This sequence joins TRBV6-5 and TRBJ2-3; D gene unclear. From germline, CDR1 is MNHEY and CDR2 SVGAGI. The CDR3 extends over 13 amino acids. Trimming stripped 0 bases from V and 6 bases from J, with 7 bases between. The CDR3 DNA is TGTGCCAGCAGTTACTCTCTCTGGGATACGCAGTATTTT. Translated, it gives CASSYSLWDTQYF.

The chain recombines TRBV6-5 with TRBJ2-1; D gene uncertain. The CDR3 is 14 residues long. Germline CDR1 and CDR2: MNHEY and SVGAGI. Trimming took off 5 bases at V and 0 bases at J, with 8 bases between the two ends. The CDR3 nucleotides are TGTGCCAGCAGTGTGGACCTCTCCTACAATGAGCAGTTCTTC. Translated, it gives CASSVDLSYNEQFF.

This chain links TRBV4-3 with TRBJ1-6; D is perhaps TRBD1 (5 bases). V gave up 0 bases and J gave up 10 bases, with 19 bases separating them. Germline V gives CDR1 LGHNA, CDR2 YSLEER. The CDR3 has 17 residues. The CDR3 loop reads CASSQDIGDAFGSPLHF. CDR3 DNA: TGCGCCAGCAGCCAAGATATTGGGGACGCGTTTGGATCACCCCTCCACTTT.

This clone showed up just once. V gene TRBV9 combines with J gene TRBJ2-4, with D unresolved. Germline loops: CDR1 SGDLS, CDR2 YYNGEE. CDR3 length: 14 residues. The V end lost 3 bases, the J end lost 2 bases, and 9 bases lay between the germline ends. Here the CDR3 DNA reads TGTGCCAGCAGCGAAGGGAAAACCAAAAACATTCAGTACTTC. Amino acids: CASSEGKTKNIQYF.

V is TRBV6-5 and J is TRBJ2-5, with unresolved D. Deletions cut 2 bases from V and 8 bases from J, with 18 bases between. Germline values: CDR1 MNHEY, CDR2 SVGAGI. The CDR3 is made up of 15 amino acids. The CDR3 region has the DNA TGTGCCAGCAGTTACACGACCCAGCCTCTAGAAACCCAGTACTTC. This translates into CASSYTTQPLETQYF.

V gene TRBV6-1 combines with J gene TRBJ2-5; D remains unclear. In germline, CDR1 is MNHNS, CDR2 SASEGT. The V end lost 6 bases, the J end lost 3 bases, and 5 bases lay between the germline ends. The CDR3 runs 11 residues. The CDR3 DNA reads as TGTGCCAGCAGCAAAAAAGAGACCCAGTACTTC. It encodes CASSKKETQYF.

This clone was detected only a few times. The chain combines TRBV2 with TRBJ2-1, with 10 bases fitting TRBD2. The junction had 10 bases not matched to a gene; V was cut back by 7 bases and J by 4 bases. There are 16 residues in the CDR3. Germline V gene data show CDR1 as SNHLY and CDR2 as FYNNEI. This CDR3 reads CASKTSGAPGYNEQFF. The CDR3 nucleotides read TGTGCCAGCAAAACTAGCGGGGCTCCGGGTTACAATGAGCAGTTCTTC.

The V gene is TRBV4-1, the J gene TRBJ2-4; D is possibly TRBD1 or TRBD2 (6 bases each). The CDR3 spans 15 residues. Germline V gene sequence: CDR1 MGHRA, CDR2 YSYEKL. Deletions cut 0 bases from V and 6 bases from J, with 12 bases between. Written as DNA, the CDR3 is TGCGCCAGCAGCCAAGATCAAGGAGGGGGAAACATTCAGTACTTC. Protein product: CASSQDQGGGNIQYF.

CDR3: CAWNNGGRLDEQFF. For the CDR3, the DNA is TGTGCCTGGAACAACGGGGGCCGTTTGGATGAGCAGTTCTTC. V gene TRBV30 combines with J gene TRBJ2-1; D may match TRBD1 or TRBD2 (6 bases each). V was pared by 4 bases and J by 8 bases, with 18 bases between. The CDR3 sequence is 14 residues long. Germline CDR1 is GTSNPN and CDR2 is SVGIG (reference sequence).

The chain joins TRBV28 to TRBJ2-7; 8 positions agree with TRBD2. This CDR3 is 13 amino acids long. V trimming: 5 bases; J trimming: 5 bases; junction bases outside the gene matches: 5. The V gene's germline CDR1 is MDHEN and CDR2 SYDVKM. The DNA for the CDR3 is TGTGCCAGCAGTCCCTCGGGGGGGGACGAGCAGTACTTC. This codes for CASSPSGGDEQYF.

V gene TRBV9 combines with J gene TRBJ2-3; no clear D. The CDR3 has 15 residues. V was pared by 0 bases and J by 3 bases, with 11 bases between. The germline V gene encodes CDR1 SGDLS and CDR2 YYNGEE. The CDR3 sequence is CASSVANFGTDTQYF. The CDR3 coding sequence is TGTGCCAGCAGCGTAGCTAATTTCGGGACAGATACGCAGTATTTT.

The chain combines TRBV13 with TRBJ2-7; D gene ambiguous. This CDR3 is 14 amino acids long. Germline CDR1 is PRHDT and CDR2 is FYEKMQ (reference sequence). The V end was cut by 0 bases, the J end by 0 bases, with 6 bases between. The chain's CDR3 is CASSLGGFSYEQYF. The CDR3 DNA is TGTGCCAGCAGCTTAGGAGGATTCTCCTACGAGCAGTACTTC.

This chain joins TRBV4-1 and TRBJ1-6, with TRBD1 matching 7 bases. Germline CDR1 reads MGHRA; CDR2 reads YSYEKL. The CDR3 covers 15 residues. The V segment lost 3 bases and the J segment 6 bases; nucleotides outside the gene matches: 5. The CDR3: CASSQTGQTNSPLHF. The DNA of the CDR3 is TGCGCCAGCAGCCAGACGGGACAGACTAATTCACCCCTCCACTTT.

The chain recombines TRBV7-9 with TRBJ2-7; D possibly corresponds to TRBD1 (5 bases). This CDR3 comprises 13 residues. Germline V CDR1 and CDR2: SEHNR, FQNEAQ (reference sequence). The V end was cut by 5 bases, the J end by 1 base, with 9 bases between. DNA of the CDR3: TGTGCCAGCAGCGGGGCTGCGTCCTACGAGCAGTACGTC. Amino acid sequence: CASSGAASYEQYV.

The V gene is TRBV5-4, the J gene TRBJ2-7; 9 positions agree with TRBD1. From germline, CDR1 is SGHNT and CDR2 YYREEE (reference sequence). This CDR3 contains 16 residues. Unmatched junction bases numbered 10, after V lost 4 bases and J lost 2 bases. The CDR3 nucleotides read TGTGCCAGCAGCCGGGACAGGGCTAACCAACCCTACGAGCAGTACGTC. Its translation is CASSRDRANQPYEQYV.

This clone was seen once. The chain is built from TRBV6-6 and TRBJ2-1, with a possible D match to TRBD2 (6 bases). Trimming removed 6 bases from V and 10 bases from J, with 19 bases in between. This CDR3 comprises 14 residues. Germline lookup yields CDR1 MNHNY and CDR2 SVGAGI (reference sequence). The CDR3 loop reads CASSRGLSVREQFF. The CDR3 region has the DNA TGTGCCAGCAGCCGCGGACTATCCGTCAGGGAGCAGTTCTTC.

The V call is TRBV15, the J call TRBJ2-3; D remains ambiguous. With 1 base removed from V and 4 bases from J, the gap between germline ends came to 6 bases. This CDR3 spans 13 amino acids. In germline, CDR1 is LNHNV, CDR2 YYDKDF (reference sequence). The CDR3 nucleotides are TGTGCCACCAGCAGAGCAGTCCCAGATACGCAGTATTTT. Its protein is CATSRAVPDTQYF.

This clone has just one count. This chain connects TRBV7-2 to TRBJ1-2; perhaps TRBD1 as D (5 bases). The CDR3 is 15 residues long. From germline, CDR1 is SGHTA and CDR2 FQGNSA. V lost 6 bases and J 3 bases, leaving 17 bases between the germline ends. The CDR3 sequence is CASRTVAGEDYGYTF. Here the CDR3 DNA reads TGTGCCAGCAGGACAGTGGCGGGGGAGGACTATGGCTACACCTTC.

For the CDR3, the DNA is TGTGCCAGCAATCAGCGGGGGGTTTACAATGAGCAGTTCTTC. Its protein product is CASNQRGVYNEQFF. The chain carries TRBV28 and TRBJ2-1, with 9 bases identical to TRBD2. The CDR3 runs to 14 residues. Trimming at V came to 7 bases and at J to 4 bases, leaving 5 bases not matched to a gene. CDR1 and CDR2 from the germline V gene are MDHEN and SYDVKM.

The CDR3 DNA is TGTGCCTGGAGTGTACGGCAGAATGAGCAGTTCTTC. It specifies CAWSVRQNEQFF. V gene TRBV30 combines with J gene TRBJ2-1; no clear D. CDR3 length equals 12 residues. The V end lost 0 bases, the J end lost 7 bases, and 7 bases lay between the germline ends. Germline V gene lookup returns CDR1 GTSNPN and CDR2 SVGIG (reference sequence). Combining the CDR3 with reference TRBV30 and TRBJ2-1 gives the whole variable domain SQTIHQWPATLVQPVGSPLSLECTVEGTSNPNLYWYRQAAGRGLQLLFYSVGIGQISSEVPQNLSASRPQDRQFILSSKKLLLSDSGFYLCAWSVRQNEQFFGPGTRLTVL.

This rearrangement joins TRBV7-9 to TRBJ2-3, with unresolved D. Trimming took 5 bases from V and 2 from J, leaving 11 bases between them. The CDR3 spans 14 residues. Germline CDR1 SEHNR, CDR2 FQNEAQ (reference sequence). CDR3 residues: CASSKEVDTDTQYF. The CDR3 DNA sequence: TGTGCCAGCAGCAAAGAGGTGGACACAGATACGCAGTATTTT.

This clone was picked up one time. The V call is TRBV6-1, the J call TRBJ2-1, with D tentatively TRBD1 or TRBD2 (5 bases each). Germline V gene lookup returns CDR1 MNHNS and CDR2 SASEGT. Trimming stripped 0 bases from V and 6 bases from J, with 12 bases between. This CDR3 comprises 15 residues. The CDR3 bases are TGTGCCAGCAGTGAAGCTGACGGGGCCTCCAATGAGCAGTTCTTC. This sequence encodes CASSEADGASNEQFF.

J is TRBJ2-1 and V is TRBV19; D gene ambiguous. CDR1 is LNHDA, CDR2 SQIVND, per germline (reference sequence). CDR3 length: 16 amino acids. The V gene lost 5 bases and the J gene lost 4 bases, with 18 bases spanning the gap. The CDR3: CASSSGPLTLYNEQFF. CDR3 DNA sequence: TGTGCCAGTAGTTCCGGACCCTTAACATTATACAATGAGCAGTTCTTC.

V and J are TRBV19 and TRBJ1-5, with a weak D call TRBD1 (6 bases). Per the germline V gene, CDR1 is LNHDA and CDR2 is SQIVND (reference sequence). CDR3 length equals 16 residues. Trimming took 5 bases from V and 7 from J, leaving 21 bases between them. Written as DNA, the CDR3 is TGTGCCAGTAGTCCCCCAAATCGCAGGGGCGGACAGCCCCAGCATTTT. Protein product: CASSPPNRRGGQPQHF.

The rearrangement uses TRBV5-1 and TRBJ2-7; D gene uncertain. Deletions cut 2 bases from V and 3 bases from J, with 0 bases between. The CDR3 loop spans 10 amino acids. Germline lookup yields CDR1 SGHRS and CDR2 YFSETQ. CDR3 nucleotide sequence: TGCGCCAGCAGCTTCTACGAGCAGTACGTC. Protein product: CASSFYEQYV.

The J gene is TRBJ1-2, the V gene TRBV29-1; D call uncertain. There are 12 residues in the CDR3. The V end lost 6 bases, the J end lost 8 bases, and 16 bases lay between the germline ends. The germline V gene encodes CDR1 SQVTM and CDR2 ANQGSEA. As DNA, the CDR3 is TGCAGCGTATTGTTGGCAGGCGGGGGCTACACCTTC. This translates into CSVLLAGGGYTF.